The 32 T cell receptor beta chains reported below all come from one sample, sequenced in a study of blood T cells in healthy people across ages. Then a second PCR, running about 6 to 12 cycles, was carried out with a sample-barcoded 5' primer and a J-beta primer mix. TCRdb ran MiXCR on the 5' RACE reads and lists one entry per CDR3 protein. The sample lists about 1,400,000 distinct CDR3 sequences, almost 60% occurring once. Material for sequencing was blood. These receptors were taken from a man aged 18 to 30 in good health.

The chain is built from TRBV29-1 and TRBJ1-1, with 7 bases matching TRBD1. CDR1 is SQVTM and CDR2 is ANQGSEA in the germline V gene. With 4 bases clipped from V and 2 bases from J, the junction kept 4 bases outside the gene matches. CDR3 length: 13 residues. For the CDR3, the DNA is TGCAGCGTTGCTGGACAGGCCAACACTGAAGCTTTCTTT. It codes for CSVAGQANTEAFF. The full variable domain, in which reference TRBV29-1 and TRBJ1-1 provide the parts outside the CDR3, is SAVISQKPSRDICQRGTSLTIQCQVDSQVTMMFWYRQQPGQSLTLIATANQGSEATYESGFVIDKFPISRPNLTFSTLTVSNMSPEDSSIYLCSVAGQANTEAFFGQGTRLTVV.

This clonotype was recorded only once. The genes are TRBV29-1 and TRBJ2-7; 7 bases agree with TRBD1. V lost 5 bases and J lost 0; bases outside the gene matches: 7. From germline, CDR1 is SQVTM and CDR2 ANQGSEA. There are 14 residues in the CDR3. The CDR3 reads CSVTGTETSYEQYF. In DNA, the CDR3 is TGCAGCGTTACCGGGACAGAAACCTCCTACGAGCAGTACTTC.

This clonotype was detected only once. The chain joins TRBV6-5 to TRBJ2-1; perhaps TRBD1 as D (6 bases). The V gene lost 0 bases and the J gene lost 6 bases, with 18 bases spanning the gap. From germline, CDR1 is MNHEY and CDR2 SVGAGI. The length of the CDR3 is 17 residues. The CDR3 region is CASSYSNPGTLPNEQFF. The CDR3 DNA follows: TGTGCCAGCAGTTACTCCAATCCCGGGACACTTCCCAATGAGCAGTTCTTC.

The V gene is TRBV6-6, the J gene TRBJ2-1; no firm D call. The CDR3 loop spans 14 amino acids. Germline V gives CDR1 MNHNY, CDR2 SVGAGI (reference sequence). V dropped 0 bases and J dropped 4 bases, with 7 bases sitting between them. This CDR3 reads CASSYSKVYNEQFF. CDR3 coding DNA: TGTGCCAGCAGTTACTCGAAAGTTTACAATGAGCAGTTCTTC.

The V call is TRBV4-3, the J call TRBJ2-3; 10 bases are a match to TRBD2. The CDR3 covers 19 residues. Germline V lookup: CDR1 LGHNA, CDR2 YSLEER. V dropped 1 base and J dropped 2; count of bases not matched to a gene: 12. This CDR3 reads CASSQVPHLAGADTDTQYF. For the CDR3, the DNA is TGCGCCAGCAGCCAAGTTCCCCATCTAGCGGGGGCCGACACAGATACGCAGTATTTT.

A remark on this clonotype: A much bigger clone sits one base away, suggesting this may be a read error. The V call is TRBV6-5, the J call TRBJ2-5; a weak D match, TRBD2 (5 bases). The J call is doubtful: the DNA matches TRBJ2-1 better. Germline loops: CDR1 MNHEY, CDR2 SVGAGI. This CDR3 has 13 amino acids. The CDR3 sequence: CASTRTFQETQFF. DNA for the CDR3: TGTGCCAGCACCCGGACTTTCCAAGAGACCCAGTTCTTC.

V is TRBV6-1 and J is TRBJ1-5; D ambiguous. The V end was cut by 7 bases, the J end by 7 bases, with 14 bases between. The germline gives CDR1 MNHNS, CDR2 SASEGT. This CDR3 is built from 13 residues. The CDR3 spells CASTDLGRQPQHF. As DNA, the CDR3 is TGTGCCAGCACTGACCTTGGGAGGCAGCCCCAGCATTTT.

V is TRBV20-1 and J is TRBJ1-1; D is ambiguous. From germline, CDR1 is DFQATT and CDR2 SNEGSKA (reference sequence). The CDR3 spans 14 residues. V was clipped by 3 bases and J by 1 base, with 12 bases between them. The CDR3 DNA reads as TGCAGTGCTAGTAAAGCAGGCAGGAACACTGAAGCTTTCTTT. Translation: CSASKAGRNTEAFF.

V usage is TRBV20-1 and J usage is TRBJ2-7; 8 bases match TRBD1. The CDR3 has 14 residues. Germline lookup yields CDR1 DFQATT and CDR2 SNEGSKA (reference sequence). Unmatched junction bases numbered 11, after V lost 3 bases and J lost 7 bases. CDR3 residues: CSASLGQAYNEQYF. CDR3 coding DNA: TGCAGTGCTAGTCTGGGACAGGCGTACAATGAGCAGTACTTC.

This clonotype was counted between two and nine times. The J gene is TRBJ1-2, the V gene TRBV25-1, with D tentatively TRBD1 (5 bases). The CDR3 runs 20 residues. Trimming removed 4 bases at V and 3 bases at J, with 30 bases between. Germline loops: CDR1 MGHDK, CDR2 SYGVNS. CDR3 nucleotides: TGTGCCAGCAGTGTATCCAAACCACGACTAACTACAGGAGAGGACTATGGCTACACCTTC. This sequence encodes CASSVSKPRLTTGEDYGYTF.

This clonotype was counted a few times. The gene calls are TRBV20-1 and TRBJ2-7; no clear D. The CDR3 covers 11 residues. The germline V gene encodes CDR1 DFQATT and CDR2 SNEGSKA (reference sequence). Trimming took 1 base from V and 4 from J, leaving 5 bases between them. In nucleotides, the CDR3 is TGCAGTGCTAGAGGGCGTTACGAGCAGTACTTC. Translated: CSARGRYEQYF.

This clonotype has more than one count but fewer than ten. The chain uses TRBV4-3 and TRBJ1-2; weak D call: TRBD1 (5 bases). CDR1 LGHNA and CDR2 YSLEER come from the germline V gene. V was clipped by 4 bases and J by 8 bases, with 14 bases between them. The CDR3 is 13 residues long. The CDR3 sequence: CASSRRGSRGYTF. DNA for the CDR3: TGCGCCAGCAGCCGGAGGGGATCTCGCGGCTACACCTTC.

The CDR3, as DNA: TGTGCCAGCAGCTCACCGACTAGAAGGGTTCACGAGCAGTACTTC. Encoded protein: CASSSPTRRVHEQYF. The chain couples TRBV11-2 to TRBJ2-5; D perhaps matches TRBD2 (6 bases). The assigned J gene may be wrong: the sequence end matches TRBJ2-7 better. CDR1 and CDR2 from the germline V gene are SGHAT and FQNNGV. The CDR3 runs to 15 residues.

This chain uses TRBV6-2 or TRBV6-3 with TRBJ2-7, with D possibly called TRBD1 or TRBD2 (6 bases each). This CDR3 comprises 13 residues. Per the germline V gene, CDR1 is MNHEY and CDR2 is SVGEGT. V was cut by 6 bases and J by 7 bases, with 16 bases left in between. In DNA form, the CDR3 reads TGTGCCAGCAGCCACGGGGGCTTATCAGAGCAGTACTTC. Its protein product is CASSHGGLSEQYF.

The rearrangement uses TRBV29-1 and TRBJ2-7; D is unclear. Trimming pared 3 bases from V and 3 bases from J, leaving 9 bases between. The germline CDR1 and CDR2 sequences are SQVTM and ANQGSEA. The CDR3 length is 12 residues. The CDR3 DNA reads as TGCAGCGTTGATGTGAATGACTACGAGCAGTACTTC. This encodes CSVDVNDYEQYF.

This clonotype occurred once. For the CDR3, the DNA is TGTGCCAGCAGTTACGAAGTCGGTTTAGGATGGAATGAGCAGTTCTTC. It codes for CASSYEVGLGWNEQFF. The rearrangement links TRBV6-6 to TRBJ2-1; D gene ambiguous. CDR3 length: 16 amino acids. V lost 2 bases to trimming and J lost 7 bases, with 18 bases between them. Germline CDR1 reads MNHNY; CDR2 reads SVGAGI (reference sequence).

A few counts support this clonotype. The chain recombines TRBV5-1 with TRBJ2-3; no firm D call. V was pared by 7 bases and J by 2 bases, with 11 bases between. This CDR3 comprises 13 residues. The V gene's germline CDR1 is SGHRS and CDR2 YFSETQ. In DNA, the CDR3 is TGCGCCAGCCGGGTGGGGAACACAGATACGCAGTATTTT. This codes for CASRVGNTDTQYF.

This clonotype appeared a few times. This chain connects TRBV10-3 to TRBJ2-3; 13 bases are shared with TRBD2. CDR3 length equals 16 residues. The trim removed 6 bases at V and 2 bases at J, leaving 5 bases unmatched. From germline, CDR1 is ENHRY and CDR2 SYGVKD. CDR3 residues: CAISPGLAGTTDTQYF. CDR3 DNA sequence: TGTGCCATCAGCCCGGGACTAGCGGGGACCACAGATACGCAGTATTTT.

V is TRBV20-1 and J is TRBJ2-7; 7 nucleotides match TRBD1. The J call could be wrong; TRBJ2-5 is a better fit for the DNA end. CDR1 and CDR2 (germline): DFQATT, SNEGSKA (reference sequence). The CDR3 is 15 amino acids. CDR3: CSARADRGRQETQYF. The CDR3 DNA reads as TGCAGTGCTAGGGCCGATAGGGGGCGTCAAGAGACCCAGTACTTC.

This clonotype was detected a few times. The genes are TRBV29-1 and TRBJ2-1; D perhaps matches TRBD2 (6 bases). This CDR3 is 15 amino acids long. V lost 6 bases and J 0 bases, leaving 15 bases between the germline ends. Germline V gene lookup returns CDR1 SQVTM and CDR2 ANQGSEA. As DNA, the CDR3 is TGCAGCGTGGCCGCTAGCGCAAGCTCCTACAATGAGCAGTTCTTC. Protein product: CSVAASASSYNEQFF.

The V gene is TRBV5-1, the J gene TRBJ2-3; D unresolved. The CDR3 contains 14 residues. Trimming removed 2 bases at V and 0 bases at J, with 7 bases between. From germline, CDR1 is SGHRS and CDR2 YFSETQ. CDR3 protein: CASSFQGSTDTQYF. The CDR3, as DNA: TGCGCCAGCAGCTTTCAAGGGAGCACAGATACGCAGTATTTT.

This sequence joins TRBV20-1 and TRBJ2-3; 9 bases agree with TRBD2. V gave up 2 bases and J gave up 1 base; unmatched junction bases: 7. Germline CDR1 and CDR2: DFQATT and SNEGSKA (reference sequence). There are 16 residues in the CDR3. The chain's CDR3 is CSARHWAGGRTDTQYF. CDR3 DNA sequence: TGCAGTGCTAGACACTGGGCGGGAGGGCGCACAGATACGCAGTATTTT.

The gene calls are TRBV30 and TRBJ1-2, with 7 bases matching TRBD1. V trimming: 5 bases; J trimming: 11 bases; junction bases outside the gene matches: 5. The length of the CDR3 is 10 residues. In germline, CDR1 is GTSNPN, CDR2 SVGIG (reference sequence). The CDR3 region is CAWGRGRYTF. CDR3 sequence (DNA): TGTGCCTGGGGGAGGGGGCGATACACCTTC.

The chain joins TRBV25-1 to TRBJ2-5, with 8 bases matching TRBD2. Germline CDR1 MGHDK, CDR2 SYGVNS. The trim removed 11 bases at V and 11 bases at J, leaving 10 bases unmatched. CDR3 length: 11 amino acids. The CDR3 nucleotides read TGTGCCTCCTCCCGGGGGGGCCTGCAGTACTTC. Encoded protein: CASSRGGLQYF. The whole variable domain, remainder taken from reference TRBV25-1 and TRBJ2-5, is EADIYQTPRYLVIGTGKKITLECSQTMGHDKMYWYQQDPGMELHLIHYSYGVNSTEKGDLSSESTVSRIRTEHFPLTLESARPSHTSQYLCASSRGGLQYFGPGTRLLVL.

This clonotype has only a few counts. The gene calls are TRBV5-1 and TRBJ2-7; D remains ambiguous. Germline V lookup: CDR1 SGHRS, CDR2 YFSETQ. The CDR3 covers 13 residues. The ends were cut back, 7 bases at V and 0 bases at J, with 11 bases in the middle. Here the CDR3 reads CASALRVSYEQYF. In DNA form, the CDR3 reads TGCGCCAGCGCTCTCCGGGTCTCCTACGAGCAGTACTTC. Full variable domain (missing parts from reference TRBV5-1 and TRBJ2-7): KAGVTQTPRYLIKTRGQQVTLSCSPISGHRSVSWYQQTPGQGLQFLFEYFSETQRNKGNFPGRFSGRQFSNSRSEMNVSTLELGDSALYLCASALRVSYEQYFGPGTRLTVT.

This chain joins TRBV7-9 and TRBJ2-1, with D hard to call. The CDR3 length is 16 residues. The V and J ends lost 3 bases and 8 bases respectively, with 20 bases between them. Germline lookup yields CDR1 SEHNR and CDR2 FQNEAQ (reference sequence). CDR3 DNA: TGTGCCAGCAGCTTCTACCGGGCCCCCAGAGACGATGAGCAGTTCTTC. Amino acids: CASSFYRAPRDDEQFF.

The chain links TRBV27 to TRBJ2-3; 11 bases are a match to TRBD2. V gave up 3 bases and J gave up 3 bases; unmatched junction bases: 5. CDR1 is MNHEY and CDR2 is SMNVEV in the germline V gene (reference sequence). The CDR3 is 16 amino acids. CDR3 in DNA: TGTGCCAGCAGTTTTCTCGGGACTAGCGGAACAGATACGCAGTATTTT. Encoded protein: CASSFLGTSGTDTQYF.

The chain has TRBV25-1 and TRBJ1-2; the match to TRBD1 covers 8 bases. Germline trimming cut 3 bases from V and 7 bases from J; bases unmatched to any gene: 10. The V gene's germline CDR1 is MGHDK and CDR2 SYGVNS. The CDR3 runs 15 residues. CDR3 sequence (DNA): TGTGCCAGCAGTGACCTGGACAGGGATTTAAGTGGCTACACCTTC. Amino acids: CASSDLDRDLSGYTF.

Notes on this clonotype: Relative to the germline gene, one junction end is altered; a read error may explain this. CDR3 amino acids: CVTSRDPSVGYGYTF. CDR3 sequence (DNA): TGTGTCACCAGCAGAGATCCGTCCGTCGGCTATGGCTACACCTTC. The chain couples TRBV15 to TRBJ1-2; D ambiguous. In germline, CDR1 is LNHNV, CDR2 YYDKDF (reference sequence). CDR3 length: 15 residues.

The CDR3: CASGPRGGAINEQFF. In nucleotides, the CDR3 is TGTGCTAGTGGTCCCCGAGGGGGGGCCATCAATGAGCAGTTCTTC. The V call is TRBV12-5, the J call TRBJ2-1, with D tentatively TRBD2 (7 bases). The germline V gene has CDR1 LGHNT and CDR2 FRNRAP. V gave up 5 bases and J gave up 6 bases, with 17 bases separating them. The CDR3 extends over 15 amino acids. Drawing the rest from reference TRBV12-5 and TRBJ2-1, the complete variable domain is DARVTQTPRHKVTEMGQEVTMRCQPILGHNTVFWYRQTMMQGLELLAYFRNRAPLDDSGMPKDRFSAEMPDATLATLKIQPSEPRDSAVYFCASGPRGGAINEQFFGPGTRLTVL.

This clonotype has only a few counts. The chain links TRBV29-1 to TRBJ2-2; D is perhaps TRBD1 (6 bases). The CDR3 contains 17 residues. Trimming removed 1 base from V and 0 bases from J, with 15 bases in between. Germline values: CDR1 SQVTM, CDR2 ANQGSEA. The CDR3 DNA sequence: TGCAGCGTTGAAGGTGAAGCCGGGACACCGAACACCGGGGAGCTGTTTTTT. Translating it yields CSVEGEAGTPNTGELFF.

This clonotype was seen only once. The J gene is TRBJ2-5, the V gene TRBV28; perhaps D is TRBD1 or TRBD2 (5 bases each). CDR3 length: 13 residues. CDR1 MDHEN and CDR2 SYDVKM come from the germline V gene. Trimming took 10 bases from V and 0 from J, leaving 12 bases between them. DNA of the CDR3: TGTGCCATCACCCGGGACCACCAAGAGACCCAGTACTTC. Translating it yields CAITRDHQETQYF.